These 9 T cell receptor beta chains share one sample of origin, sequenced in a study of T cell repertoires in cytomegalovirus infection. TCRdb re-derived calls from the reads in MiXCR, one entry per CDR3 protein. The sample contains more than 150,000 distinct CDR3 sequences, 15% to 20% of which appear only once. The sequenced material came from CD8+ T cells from PBMCs. The receptors come from a human donor in good health (CMV status not recorded). Some clones in this sample may be carry-over from other donors' samples.

The table lists this clonotype with a few counts. The J gene is TRBJ2-7, the V gene TRBV6-2 or TRBV6-3; D is ambiguous. Trimming took 6 bases from V and 3 from J, leaving 24 bases between them. This CDR3 is built from 17 residues. Germline V gives CDR1 MNHEY, CDR2 SVGEGT. The CDR3 sequence is CASSQPTPSAPVYEQYF. The CDR3, as DNA: TGTGCCAGCAGCCAGCCTACACCTTCCGCCCCTGTCTACGAGCAGTACTTC.

The chain carries TRBV6-2 or TRBV6-3 and TRBJ1-2; D is perhaps TRBD1 (6 bases). The CDR3 runs to 16 residues. Germline values: CDR1 MNHEY, CDR2 SVGEGT. V was clipped by 2 bases and J by 6 bases, with 19 bases between them. The CDR3 sequence: CASSYPSGESFHGYTF. CDR3 nucleotides: TGTGCCAGCAGTTACCCTTCAGGGGAATCGTTCCATGGCTACACCTTC.

This clonotype has ten or more counts. CDR3 in DNA: TGTGCCAGCAGCTCAACAGCCTACACTGAAGCTTTCTTT. It encodes CASSSTAYTEAFF. The chain joins TRBV7-3 to TRBJ1-1; D is uncertain. CDR1 is SGHTA and CDR2 is FQGTGA in the germline V gene. V was pared by 4 bases and J by 3 bases, with 9 bases between. CDR3 length: 13 amino acids.

V usage is TRBV28 and J usage is TRBJ2-7, with 8 bases identical to TRBD1. The CDR3 covers 14 residues. Germline trimming cut 5 bases from V and 0 bases from J; bases unmatched to any gene: 3. Germline values: CDR1 MDHEN, CDR2 SYDVKM. The DNA of the CDR3 is TGTGCCAGCAGTCAGGGGGCGGACTCCTACGAGCAGTACTTC. As protein: CASSQGADSYEQYF.

This chain links TRBV5-5 with TRBJ2-7; TRBD1 matches 10 bases. This CDR3 region has 15 residues. V was clipped by 4 bases and J by 4 bases; unmatched bases: 8. In germline, CDR1 is SGHKS, CDR2 YYEKEE (reference sequence). The CDR3 nucleotides are TGTGCCAGCAGCGCGCCGGGACAGGGGAAGTACGAGCAGTACTTC. As protein: CASSAPGQGKYEQYF.

This clonotype was picked up a small number of times. The chain joins TRBV28 to TRBJ2-5, with 7 bases aligning to TRBD2. There are 17 residues in the CDR3. The V gene end was trimmed by 5 bases and the J gene end by 5 bases; junction bases not matched to a gene: 17. Per germline, CDR1 MDHEN and CDR2 SYDVKM. CDR3 protein: CASSPGKRGISRETQYF. The CDR3 coding sequence is TGTGCCAGCAGTCCCGGCAAGCGGGGAATCTCTCGGGAGACCCAGTACTTC.

The rearrangement links TRBV7-9 to TRBJ2-5, with a possible D match to TRBD2 (7 bases). This CDR3 region has 14 residues. Between the trimmed V and J ends, which lost 5 bases and 5 bases, there was a span of 15 bases. Germline assignment: CDR1 SEHNR and CDR2 FQNEAQ (reference sequence). The CDR3 bases are TGTGCCAGCAGCCCTCCGCGGGGGCCGGAGACCCAGTACTTC. It yields the protein CASSPPRGPETQYF.

The chain couples TRBV28 to TRBJ1-2; perhaps TRBD1 as D (5 bases). This CDR3 is built from 14 residues. From germline, CDR1 is MDHEN and CDR2 SYDVKM. V was pared by 8 bases and J by 7 bases, with 20 bases between. CDR3 amino acids: CASVSYVGGVGYTF. The CDR3 region has the DNA TGTGCCAGCGTTAGCTACGTGGGGGGGGTTGGCTACACCTTC.

The table lists this clonotype with a few counts. The chain employs TRBV7-8 and TRBJ1-3; TRBD1 agrees at 9 bases. J gave up 3 bases and V 6 bases, and 6 bases lay outside the gene matches. This CDR3 region has 15 residues. Germline values: CDR1 SGHVS, CDR2 FQNEAQ. The DNA for the CDR3 is TGTGCCAGCAGTGGCCGGGGACAGGGTGGAAACACCATATATTTT. Its protein is CASSGRGQGGNTIYF.